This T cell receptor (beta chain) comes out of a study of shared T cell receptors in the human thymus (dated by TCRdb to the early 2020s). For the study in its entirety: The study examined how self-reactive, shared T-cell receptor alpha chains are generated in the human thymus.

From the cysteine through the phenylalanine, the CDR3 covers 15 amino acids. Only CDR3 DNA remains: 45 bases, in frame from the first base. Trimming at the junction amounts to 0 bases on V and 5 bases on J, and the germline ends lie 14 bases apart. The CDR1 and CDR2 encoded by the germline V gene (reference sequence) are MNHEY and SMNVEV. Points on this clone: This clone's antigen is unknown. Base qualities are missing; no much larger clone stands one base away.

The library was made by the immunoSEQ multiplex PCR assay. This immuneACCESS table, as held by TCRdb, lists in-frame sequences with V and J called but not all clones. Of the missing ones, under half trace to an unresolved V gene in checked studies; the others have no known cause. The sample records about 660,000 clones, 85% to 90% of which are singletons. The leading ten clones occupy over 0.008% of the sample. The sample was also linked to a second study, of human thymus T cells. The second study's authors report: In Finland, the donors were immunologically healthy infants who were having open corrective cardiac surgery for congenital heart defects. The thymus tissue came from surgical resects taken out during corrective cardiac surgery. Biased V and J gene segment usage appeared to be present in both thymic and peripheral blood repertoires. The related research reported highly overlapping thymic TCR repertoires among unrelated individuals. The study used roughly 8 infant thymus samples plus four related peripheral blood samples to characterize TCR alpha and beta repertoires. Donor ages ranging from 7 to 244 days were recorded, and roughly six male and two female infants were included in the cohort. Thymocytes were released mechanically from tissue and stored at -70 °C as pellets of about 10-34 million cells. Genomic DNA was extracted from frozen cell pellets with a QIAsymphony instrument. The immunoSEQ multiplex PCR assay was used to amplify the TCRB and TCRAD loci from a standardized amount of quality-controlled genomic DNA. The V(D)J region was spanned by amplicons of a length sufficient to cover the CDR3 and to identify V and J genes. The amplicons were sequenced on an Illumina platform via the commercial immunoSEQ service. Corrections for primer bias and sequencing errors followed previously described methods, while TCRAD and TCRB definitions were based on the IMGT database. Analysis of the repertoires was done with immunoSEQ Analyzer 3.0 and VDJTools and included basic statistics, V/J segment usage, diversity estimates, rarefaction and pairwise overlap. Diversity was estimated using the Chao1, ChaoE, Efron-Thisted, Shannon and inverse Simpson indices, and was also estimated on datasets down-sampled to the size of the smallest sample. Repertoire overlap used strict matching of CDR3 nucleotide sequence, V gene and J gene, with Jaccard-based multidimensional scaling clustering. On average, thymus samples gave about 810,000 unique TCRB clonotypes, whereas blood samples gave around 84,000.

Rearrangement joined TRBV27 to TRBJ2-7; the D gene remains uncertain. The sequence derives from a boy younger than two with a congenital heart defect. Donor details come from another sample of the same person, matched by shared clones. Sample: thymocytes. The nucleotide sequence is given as TGTGCCAGCAGTTTATCGTACAGCCCCTTAGACGAGCAGTACTTC. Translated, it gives CASSLSYSPLDEQYF.